These 13 T cell receptor beta chains came from one sample sequenced in a study of Graves' ophthalmopathy and Graves' hyperthyroidism. The study amplified TCR beta CDR3 regions using RNA transcripts. RT-PCR was first run with HTBI primers, then multiplex PCR in a second round. TCRdb itself ran the multiplex PCR reads through MiXCR, one entry per CDR3 protein. The table lists around 40,000 distinct CDR3 sequences, about 51% of them singletons, with roughly 18% in the top ten. The sequenced sample consisted of peripheral blood. Receptor source: an adult man with Graves' ophthalmopathy.

This clonotype was counted many times. V gene TRBV7-9 combines with J gene TRBJ2-5, with D maybe TRBD1 (5 bases). Germline V gives CDR1 SEHNR, CDR2 FQNEAQ (reference sequence). V lost 5 bases and J lost 1, with 11 bases in between. The CDR3 totals 14 residues. The chain's CDR3 is CASSLQGFQETQYF. The CDR3 DNA is TGTGCCAGCAGCCTCCAGGGCTTCCAAGAGACCCAGTACTTC. The whole variable domain, filled in from reference TRBV7-9 and TRBJ2-5, reads DTGVSQNPRHKITKRGQNVTFRCDPISEHNRLYWYRQTLGQGPEFLTYFQNEAQLEKSRLLSDRFSAERPKGSFSTLEIQRTEQGDSAMYLCASSLQGFQETQYFGPGTRLLVL.

Details on this clonotype: This may arise from a read error, as a much more abundant clone is one base away. The CDR3 end shows no conserved phenylalanine or tryptophan, and so a read error is likely. This chain connects TRBV4-1 to TRBJ2-4, with 10 bases that match TRBD2. After removal of 3 bases from V and 4 bases from J, the junction contained 3 bases not matched to a gene. This CDR3 is built from 15 residues. Germline V gene data show CDR1 as MGHRA and CDR2 as YSYEKL. CDR3 in amino acids: CASSHILAGKNIQYV. CDR3 nucleotide sequence: TGCGCCAGCAGCCACATACTAGCGGGAAAAAACATTCAGTACGTC.

In its sample, this clonotype was seen many times. The chain uses TRBV5-5 and TRBJ2-3, with no clear D. The CDR3 has 16 residues. Germline V gene lookup returns CDR1 SGHKS and CDR2 YYEKEE (reference sequence). V was shortened by 4 bases and J by 6 bases, with 21 bases between the two germline ends. The CDR3 reads CASSPPTPGMGDTQYF. The CDR3 nucleotides read TGTGCCAGCAGCCCACCCACTCCTGGCATGGGTGATACGCAGTATTTT.

The table lists this clonotype with many counts. The chain uses TRBV28 and TRBJ2-7; TRBD1 aligns across 10 bases. This CDR3 contains 14 residues. CDR1 and CDR2 (germline): MDHEN, SYDVKM. With V trimmed by 3 bases and J by 2 bases, 1 base remained unmatched. CDR3 DNA sequence: TGTGCCAGCAGTTTGGGGACAGGGGCCTACGAGCAGTACTTC. This sequence encodes CASSLGTGAYEQYF.

The chain uses TRBV7-4 and TRBJ2-1, with 8 bases aligning to TRBD1. The CDR3 has 15 residues. The ends lost 8 bases at V and 3 bases at J; junction bases unmatched: 9. CDR1 is SGHVT and CDR2 is SQSDAQ in the germline V gene. The CDR3 region has the DNA TGTGCCAGCGGCCTACAAACAGGGGGCTACAATGAGCAGTTCTTC. It translates to CASGLQTGGYNEQFF.

The chain recombines TRBV2 with TRBJ2-1; TRBD2 matches at 10 bases. CDR3 length equals 14 residues. J was trimmed by 15 bases and V by 1 base; bases with no gene match: 9. CDR1 SNHLY and CDR2 FYNNEI come from the germline V gene. The CDR3 protein is CASSEVSSGSRAFF. DNA for the CDR3: TGTGCCAGCAGTGAAGTGTCTAGCGGGAGCCGGGCGTTCTTC.

In its sample, this clonotype ranks as medium-sized. The genes are TRBV7-8 and TRBJ2-1; no clear D. Per germline, CDR1 SGHVS and CDR2 FQNEAQ. Trimming removed 2 bases at V and 9 bases at J, with 14 bases between. The length of the CDR3 is 14 residues. CDR3 loop: CASSLLVFGSEQFF. The CDR3 DNA is TGTGCCAGCAGCTTACTTGTGTTTGGGTCTGAGCAGTTCTTC. The whole variable domain, filled in from reference TRBV7-8 and TRBJ2-1, reads GAGVSQSPRYKVAKRGQDVALRCDPISGHVSLFWYQQALGQGPEFLTYFQNEAQLDKSGLPSDRFFAERPEGSVSTLKIQRTQQEDSAVYLCASSLLVFGSEQFFGPGTRLTVL.

The sample holds many counts of this clonotype. The chain couples TRBV4-2 to TRBJ2-6; no clear D gene. Trimming left V 3 bases short and J 0 bases short, with 9 bases between. CDR1 and CDR2 (germline): LGHNA, YNFKEQ. This CDR3 is built from 16 residues. CDR3 sequence: CASSHIRSSGANVLTF. The CDR3 DNA follows: TGTGCCAGCAGCCATATCAGGAGCTCTGGGGCCAACGTCCTGACTTTC.

The J gene is TRBJ1-2, the V gene TRBV20-1; D call uncertain. Germline CDR1 reads DFQATT; CDR2 reads SNEGSKA (reference sequence). There are 11 residues in the CDR3. V dropped 3 bases and J dropped 7 bases, with 9 bases sitting between them. The CDR3 region has the DNA TGCAGTGCTAGTCGACAAGGTGGCTACACCTTC. Its translation is CSASRQGGYTF.

Ten or more counts support this clonotype. The rearrangement links TRBV5-1 to TRBJ1-5; the D is unclear. This CDR3 comprises 14 residues. Germline V gene data show CDR1 as SGHRS and CDR2 as YFSETQ. Deletions cut 4 bases from V and 7 bases from J, with 15 bases between. CDR3 DNA: TGCGCCAGCAGCGGTGGAGGATCGGACCAGCCCCAGCATTTT. As protein: CASSGGGSDQPQHF.

At least ten counts were recorded for this clonotype. The V gene is TRBV28, the J gene TRBJ2-7, with D perhaps being TRBD1 or TRBD2 (5 bases each). V was pared by 9 bases and J by 7 bases, with 25 bases between. Looked up from germline, CDR1 is MDHEN and CDR2 is SYDVKM. The CDR3 length is 15 residues. The CDR3 nucleotides read TGTGCCAGTATGAGGGTAACAACACGGGGCAGGGAGCAGTACTTC. This codes for CASMRVTTRGREQYF.

The chain recombines TRBV7-9 with TRBJ1-1; 9 bases fit TRBD1. Germline V CDR1 and CDR2: SEHNR, FQNEAQ (reference sequence). The CDR3 totals 16 residues. V was pared by 8 bases and J by 4 bases, with 14 bases of the junction left unmatched. CDR3 nucleotides: TGTGCCAGCTTACACGTCGACAGGGGGGCAGTCACTGAAGCTTTCTTT. Protein sequence: CASLHVDRGAVTEAFF.

Of note for this clonotype: This may come from a read error, since a much larger clone is one base off. This CDR3 reads CPSSPIPTGTYEQYF. CDR3 bases: TGTCCCAGCAGCCCCATCCCGACAGGCACCTACGAGCAGTACTTC. The rearrangement uses TRBV27 and TRBJ2-7, with D perhaps TRBD1 (6 bases). This CDR3 has 15 amino acids. The germline CDR1 and CDR2 sequences are MNHEY and SMNVEV (reference sequence).